The 12 T cell receptor beta chains in this list originate from one sample, sequenced in a study of blood T cells in healthy people across ages. Through a sample-barcoded 5' primer and a J-beta primer mix, a second PCR was run for 7 to 11 cycles. TCRdb re-derived calls from the 5' RACE reads in MiXCR, one entry per CDR3 protein. The sample consists of roughly 1,500,000 distinct CDR3 sequences, about 35% of them appearing once. The sequenced sample was blood. The source is a woman in her twenties or thirties in good health.

The V call is TRBV5-1, the J call TRBJ1-2; 7 bases are shared with TRBD1. This CDR3 spans 15 amino acids. The junction had 4 bases not matched to a gene; V was cut back by 2 bases and J by 0 bases. Per germline, CDR1 SGHRS and CDR2 YFSETQ. The CDR3 here is CASSFAGTANYGYTF. The CDR3 DNA sequence: TGCGCCAGCAGCTTCGCAGGGACAGCTAACTATGGCTACACCTTC.

The CDR3, as DNA: TGTGCCAGCAGCTTAGGGCGGGGGGGCCTCTACAATGAGCAGTTCTTC. Protein: CASSLGRGGLYNEQFF. V and J are TRBV13 and TRBJ2-1; TRBD2 matches at 9 bases. CDR3 size: 16 residues. J gave up 3 bases and V 0 bases, and 3 bases lay outside the gene matches. CDR1 is PRHDT and CDR2 is FYEKMQ in the germline V gene (reference sequence).

This clonotype was observed a handful of times. V gene TRBV9 combines with J gene TRBJ2-2; D unclear. The CDR3 is made up of 16 amino acids. Trimming pared 1 base from V and 1 base from J, leaving 11 bases between. Germline V lookup: CDR1 SGDLS, CDR2 YYNGEE. CDR3 sequence: CASSVSRPENTGELFF. CDR3 sequence (DNA): TGTGCCAGCAGCGTATCTCGCCCGGAGAACACCGGGGAGCTGTTTTTT.

This clonotype has more than one count but fewer than ten. The V gene is TRBV27, the J gene TRBJ2-3; TRBD2 might be the D (6 bases). The CDR3 covers 17 residues. Germline V CDR1 and CDR2: MNHEY, SMNVEV (reference sequence). Between the trimmed V and J ends, which lost 5 bases and 0 bases, there was a span of 18 bases. This CDR3 reads CASSPGPGRDSTDTQYF. DNA for the CDR3: TGTGCCAGCAGTCCAGGCCCGGGGCGGGACAGCACAGATACGCAGTATTTT.

The genes are TRBV20-1 and TRBJ1-2; D possibly corresponds to TRBD1 (6 bases). Deletions cut 2 bases from V and 2 bases from J, with 15 bases between. In germline, CDR1 is DFQATT, CDR2 SNEGSKA (reference sequence). The CDR3 covers 15 residues. The CDR3 nucleotides are TGCAGTGCTAGACCCACTCCAGGGGTCAACTATGGCTACACCTTC. Translation: CSARPTPGVNYGYTF.

The chain joins TRBV24-1 to TRBJ1-2, with TRBD1 matching 8 bases. Trimming took 4 bases from V and 4 from J; bases not matched to a gene: 7. Per the germline V gene, CDR1 is KGHDR and CDR2 is SFDVKD. This CDR3 comprises 15 residues. The CDR3 bases are TGTGCCACCAGTGACCAGGACAGGGACGGCTATGGCTACACCTTC. As protein: CATSDQDRDGYGYTF.

This rearrangement joins TRBV27 to TRBJ1-1; D unclear. The CDR3 runs to 11 residues. Trimming pared 4 bases from V and 6 bases from J, leaving 6 bases between. Per germline, CDR1 MNHEY and CDR2 SMNVEV (reference sequence). The CDR3 nucleotides are TGTGCCAGCAGTTCCCTCGCTGAAGCTTTCTTT. This codes for CASSSLAEAFF.

This clonotype was detected a few times. V gene TRBV7-9 combines with J gene TRBJ2-7, with D possibly matching TRBD2 (6 bases). Trimming removed 3 bases at V and 7 bases at J, with 19 bases between. The CDR3 contains 15 residues. Germline assignment: CDR1 SEHNR and CDR2 FQNEAQ (reference sequence). The CDR3, as DNA: TGTGCCAGCAGCTTGGACTACCGGGACCCCTTTGAGCAGTACTTC. As protein: CASSLDYRDPFEQYF.

This clonotype was found a few times. The chain couples TRBV6-5 to TRBJ1-6, with 7 bases aligning to TRBD1. CDR1 and CDR2 (germline): MNHEY, SVGAGI. The CDR3 runs to 14 residues. V lost 6 bases to trimming and J lost 10 bases; unmatched junction nucleotides: 9. The DNA of the CDR3 is TGTGCCAGCAGCCTACAAGGGGGCGGATCACCCCTCCACTTT. This sequence encodes CASSLQGGGSPLHF.

The J gene is TRBJ1-5, the V gene TRBV2, with D perhaps TRBD1 (5 bases). Deletions cut 4 bases from V and 2 bases from J, with 9 bases between. Germline CDR1 is SNHLY and CDR2 is FYNNEI. The CDR3 is 14 amino acids. The CDR3 nucleotides are TGTGCCAGCAGTGTGATAGGGGGCAATCAGCCCCAGCATTTT. It yields the protein CASSVIGGNQPQHF. The whole variable domain, filled in from reference TRBV2 and TRBJ1-5, reads EPEVTQTPSHQVTQMGQEVILRCVPISNHLYFYWYRQILGQKVEFLVSFYNNEISEKSEIFDDQFSVERPDGSNFTLKIRSTKLEDSAMYFCASSVIGGNQPQHFGDGTRLSIL.

At least ten counts were recorded for this clonotype. V usage is TRBV29-1 and J usage is TRBJ2-5; 12 bases align to TRBD2. V lost 1 base and J lost 2; bases outside the gene matches: 17. This CDR3 contains 20 residues. Germline CDR1 reads SQVTM; CDR2 reads ANQGSEA. The CDR3: CSVEGELAGGPPLIQETQYF. In nucleotides, the CDR3 is TGCAGCGTTGAAGGGGAACTAGCGGGAGGACCGCCTTTGATTCAAGAGACCCAGTACTTC.

This clonotype was observed a handful of times. The chain has TRBV29-1 and TRBJ2-2, with D possibly being TRBD2 (5 bases). V shed 3 bases and J shed 1 base, with 9 bases lying between them. This CDR3 is built from 14 residues. Germline V gene sequence: CDR1 SQVTM, CDR2 ANQGSEA. The CDR3 loop reads CSVDAGKNTGELFF. As DNA, the CDR3 is TGCAGCGTTGATGCCGGGAAGAACACCGGGGAGCTGTTTTTT.